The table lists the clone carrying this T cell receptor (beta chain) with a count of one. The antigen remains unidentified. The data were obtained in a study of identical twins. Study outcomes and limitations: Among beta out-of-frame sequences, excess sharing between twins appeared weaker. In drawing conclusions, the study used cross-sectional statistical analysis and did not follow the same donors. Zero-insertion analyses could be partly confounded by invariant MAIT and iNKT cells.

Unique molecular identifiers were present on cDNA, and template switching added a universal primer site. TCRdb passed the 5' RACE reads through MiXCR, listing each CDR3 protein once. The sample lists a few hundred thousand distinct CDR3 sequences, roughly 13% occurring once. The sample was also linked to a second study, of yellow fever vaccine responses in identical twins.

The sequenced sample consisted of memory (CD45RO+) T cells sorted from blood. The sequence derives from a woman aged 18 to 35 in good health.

CDR3 DNA sequence: TGTGCCAGCAAGAGCGCCTACTCCTACGAGCAGTACTTC. It encodes CASKSAYSYEQYF. The gene calls are TRBV27 and TRBJ2-7, with no clear D. The germline gives CDR1 MNHEY, CDR2 SMNVEV (reference sequence). The CDR3 is 13 residues long. V lost 7 bases, J lost 0 bases, and 10 bases lay in between.